These T cell receptor beta chains were read from a single sample in a study of T cell repertoires in cytomegalovirus infection. TCRdb redid the calling of the reads with MiXCR, one entry per CDR3 protein. Of hundreds of thousands of distinct CDR3 sequences listed, around a third are singletons. Their target antigens are unknown. Sequenced here: cultured CD8+ T cells from PBMCs, sampled from culture after CMV antigen stimulation. The receptors come from a human donor in good health (CMV status not recorded). Some clones in this sample may be carry-over from other donors' samples. The CDR3 runs from the conserved cysteine through the conserved F or W. A D gene is named only where the DNA matches it firmly. Clone size is stated in some rows and not others, as once, few, many or a class when expanded.

v_call,d_call,j_call,clone_size,cdr3_nt,cdr3_aa
TRBV18,TRBD1,TRBJ1-1,-,TGTGCCAGCTCGACCAAGGGGACAGGGATCTTAAGGTGGAACACTGAAGCTTTCTTT,CASSTKGTGILRWNTEAFF
TRBV10-3,TRBD1,TRBJ1-1,-,TGTGCCATCAGTGAGACCCTACAGGGGAGGGTGAACACTGAAGCTTTCTTT,CAISETLQGRVNTEAFF
TRBV27,-,TRBJ2-3,few,TGTGCCAGCAGTCCCCTAAGCGGAGCCGGCACGTATACGCAGTATTTT,CASSPLSGAGTYTQYF
TRBV2,-,TRBJ1-2,-,TGTGCCAGCCCTGGGGCCTTGGGGGACTATGGCTACACCTTC,CASPGALGDYGYTF
TRBV10-3,TRBD1,TRBJ2-2,-,TGTGCCATCAGCGGACAGGACAGGGCCCACGGGGAGCTGTTTTTT,CAISGQDRAHGELFF
TRBV14,TRBD1,TRBJ2-1,-,TGTGCCAGCAGCCTCCGGGACAGGAGGTACAATGAGCAGTTCTTC,CASSLRDRRYNEQFF
TRBV5-1,TRBD2,TRBJ2-1,-,TGCGCCAGCAGCTTATCCTTACTAGCGGGGGCGCACAATGAGCTGTTCTTC,CASSLSLLAGAHNELFF
TRBV5-1,-,TRBJ2-1,-,TGCGCCAGCACCTCGGGTAGGACCTACAATGAGCAGTTCTTC,CASTSGRTYNEQFF
TRBV3-1,-,TRBJ2-6,-,TGTGCCAGCAGCCAAGATGAGTACAACTCTGGGGCCAACGTCCTGACTTTC,CASSQDEYNSGANVLTF
TRBV27,-,TRBJ1-2,-,TGTGCCAGCCGAGGGAGAGATCCTAACTATGGCTACACCTTC,CASRGRDPNYGYTF
TRBV7-6,-,TRBJ2-4,-,TGTGCCAGCAGCTTGGGTAGCGGAAACATTCAGTACTTC,CASSLGSGNIQYF
TRBV4-1,TRBD2,TRBJ2-3,few,TGCGCCAGCAGCCAGACCAGCGGGGGGGCTTTAGATACGCAGTATTTT,CASSQTSGGALDTQYF
TRBV7-2,-,TRBJ1-3,many,TGTGCCAGCAGCTTAGATAGCAGGGAATCTGGAAACACCATATATTTT,CASSLDSRESGNTIYF
TRBV27,-,TRBJ1-5,-,TGTGCCAGCAGTTTATCGGGAGACAAACACCAGCCCCAGCATTTT,CASSLSGDKHQPQHF
TRBV27,-,TRBJ2-1,few,TGTGCCAGCAGTCTCACCGGGACTCCTACTGAGCAGTTCTTC,CASSLTGTPTEQFF
TRBV4-1,-,TRBJ1-2,once,TGCGCCAGCAGCCAAGGACCAGGGTGGGGCTACACCTTC,CASSQGPGWGYTF
TRBV7-9,-,TRBJ2-2,few,TGTGCCAGCAGCTTACAGAGGAACACCGGGGAGCTGTTTTTT,CASSLQRNTGELFF
TRBV27,TRBD1,TRBJ1-1,-,TGTGCCAGCAGTAAGACAGGGAAAGCTTTCTTT,CASSKTGKAFF
TRBV19,TRBD1,TRBJ1-5,many,TGTGCCAGTCGGGACAGGGGAACTAGCAATCAGCCCCAGCATTTT,CASRDRGTSNQPQHF
TRBV10-3,-,TRBJ1-3,few,TGTGCCATTGGGGCCCGAAGCTCTGGAAACACCATATATTTT,CAIGARSSGNTIYF
TRBV7-7,TRBD1,TRBJ2-3,many,TGTGCTAGCAGCCTGACAGGGGGTCCCACAGATACGCAGTATTTT,CASSLTGGPTDTQYF
TRBV7-2,TRBD1,TRBJ1-2,-,TGTGCCAGCAGCCACCCCGGGACAGGGGGTGTCAACTATGGCTACACCTTC,CASSHPGTGGVNYGYTF
TRBV7-6,-,TRBJ2-3,many,TGTGCCAGCACGCCAAACCCTTCTCTTAGCACAGATACGCAGTATTTT,CASTPNPSLSTDTQYF
TRBV5-1,-,TRBJ1-2,few,TGCGCCAGCAGCTTGGTCTCAGAAAACTATGGCTACACCTTC,CASSLVSENYGYTF
TRBV4-1,-,TRBJ2-5,few,TGCGCCAGCAGCCAGGCTCGGGACTTCGAGGAGACCCAGTACTTC,CASSQARDFEETQYF
TRBV24-1,TRBD2,TRBJ2-1,few,TGTGCCACCAGTGATTCTAAGCGGGGGGCCGTCTACAATGAGCAGTTCTTC,CATSDSKRGAVYNEQFF